Shown below are 18 T cell receptor beta chains from a single sample sequenced in a study of blood T cell repertoires in COVID-19. Sequencing was performed with immunoSEQ multiplex PCR; in TCRdb, only in-frame clones are kept and a portion is missing. Of roughly 60,000 clones listed, approximately 86% were seen once; the top ten hold roughly 4%. Sequences were obtained from peripheral blood. These receptors were collected from a man between 45 and 60 years old with active COVID-19.

The chain links TRBV19 to TRBJ1-5, with D possibly TRBD1 on 6 matching bases. Germline V CDR1 and CDR2: LNHDA, SQIVND (reference sequence). V was clipped by 3 bases and J by 6 bases, with 12 bases between them. This CDR3 has 14 residues. The CDR3, as DNA: TGTGCCAGTAGTATGGACAGCCCCGGTCAGCCCCAGCATTTT. It translates to CASSMDSPGQPQHF.

J is TRBJ1-2 and V is TRBV10-1, with 8 nucleotides matching TRBD1. The ends lost 4 bases at V and 3 bases at J; junction bases unmatched: 22. The CDR3 is 20 residues long. The germline gives CDR1 WNHNN, CDR2 SYGVQD (reference sequence). CDR3: CASSVYAWGRDRQSDYGYTF. The CDR3 DNA sequence: TGCGCCAGCAGTGTATACGCCTGGGGGCGGGACAGGCAATCGGACTATGGCTACACCTTC.

The J gene is TRBJ1-1, the V gene TRBV12-3 or TRBV12-4, with TRBD1 identical over 7 bases. The CDR3 contains 11 residues. Unmatched junction bases numbered 6, after V lost 6 bases and J lost 11 bases. DNA of the CDR3: TGTGCCAGCAGCTTTAGGGGGCTGGCTTTCTTT. It is translated as CASSFRGLAFF.

V gene TRBV5-1 combines with J gene TRBJ2-5; D is unresolved. The V end was cut by 4 bases, the J end by 5 bases, with 9 bases between. CDR1 SGHRS and CDR2 YFSETQ come from the germline V gene. CDR3 size: 12 residues. CDR3 loop: CASSPPSETQYF. For the CDR3, the DNA is TGCGCCAGCAGCCCCCCTAGTGAGACCCAGTACTTC.

The V and J genes are TRBV9 and TRBJ2-3, with TRBD2 identical over 8 bases. CDR3 length: 15 residues. Germline loops: CDR1 SGDLS, CDR2 YYNGEE. J was trimmed by 4 bases and V by 0 bases; bases with no gene match: 4. The CDR3 DNA sequence: TGTGCCAGCAGCGTAGCCGAGCGGGGGTCAGATACGCAGTATTTT. The encoded protein is CASSVAERGSDTQYF.

This clone was seen more than once but under ten times. The chain joins TRBV16 to TRBJ2-1; TRBD1 agrees at 11 bases. V gave up 4 bases and J gave up 6 bases; unmatched junction bases: 8. The CDR3 runs to 16 residues. Germline CDR1 and CDR2: KGHSY and FQNENV. The CDR3, as DNA: TGTGCCAGCAGCCGCCAGGCCGGGACAGGGGGCAATGAGCAGTTCTTC. Translated, it gives CASSRQAGTGGNEQFF.

V is TRBV19 and J is TRBJ1-5; D gene unclear. Germline assignment: CDR1 LNHDA and CDR2 SQIVND (reference sequence). Trimming removed 2 bases at V and 2 bases at J, with 19 bases between. The CDR3 has 18 amino acids. CDR3 loop: CASSITSRGGVGNQPQHF. The DNA of the CDR3 is TGTGCCAGTAGTATAACGTCGCGGGGTGGAGTTGGCAATCAGCCCCAGCATTTT.

The CDR3: CATSRDLGEGEKLFF. The CDR3, as DNA: TGTGCCACCAGCAGAGACCTGGGCGAGGGAGAAAAACTGTTTTTT. This sequence joins TRBV15 and TRBJ1-4; D is unresolved. In germline, CDR1 is LNHNV, CDR2 YYDKDF (reference sequence). The V and J ends lost 0 bases and 8 bases respectively, with 13 bases between them. The CDR3 is 15 residues long.

This clone was observed a single time. V and J are TRBV7-8 and TRBJ2-1; perhaps TRBD2 as D (6 bases). This CDR3 is built from 14 residues. V was shortened by 5 bases and J by 4 bases, with 12 bases between the two germline ends. The V gene's germline CDR1 is SGHVS and CDR2 FQNEAQ. CDR3 sequence (DNA): TGTGCCAGCAGCCCCGCGGGGCCATACAATGAGCAGTTCTTC. This gives the protein CASSPAGPYNEQFF.

Only one count was recorded for this clone. V gene TRBV6-1 combines with J gene TRBJ1-5, with TRBD1 matching over 11 bases. V was pared by 4 bases and J by 7 bases, with 9 bases of the junction left unmatched. The CDR3 contains 16 residues. Germline V lookup: CDR1 MNHNS, CDR2 SASEGT. The CDR3 sequence: CASSADRGRSWQPQHF. CDR3 nucleotide sequence: TGTGCCAGCAGTGCGGACAGGGGGCGATCGTGGCAGCCCCAGCATTTT.

This clone was observed a handful of times. The chain combines TRBV7-9 with TRBJ2-1; TRBD2 agrees at 8 bases. Germline assignment: CDR1 SEHNR and CDR2 FQNEAQ (reference sequence). The CDR3 is made up of 14 amino acids. The ends lost 1 base at V and 7 bases at J; junction bases unmatched: 3. Here the CDR3 DNA reads TGTGCCAGCAGCTTAGGCGGGGGGAGTAATGAGCAGTTCTTC. Translating gives CASSLGGGSNEQFF.

The genes are TRBV9 and TRBJ1-5, with D maybe TRBD1 (6 bases). V lost 4 bases and J lost 0, with 8 bases in between. This CDR3 region has 14 residues. Germline CDR1 reads SGDLS; CDR2 reads YYNGEE. CDR3 in DNA: TGTGCCAGCAGCCCAGGGGTTAGCAATCAGCCCCAGCATTTT. It codes for CASSPGVSNQPQHF.

This chain connects TRBV7-9 to TRBJ2-7, with D unclear. This CDR3 has 13 amino acids. Germline CDR1 and CDR2: SEHNR and FQNEAQ (reference sequence). Trimming cost V 1 base and J 6 bases, with 10 bases left between them. CDR3 protein: CASSLGHFGEQYF. CDR3 DNA sequence: TGTGCCAGCAGCTTAGGACATTTTGGCGAGCAGTACTTC.

The chain is built from TRBV11-2 and TRBJ2-3; 14 bases align to TRBD2. This CDR3 is built from 16 residues. Per germline, CDR1 SGHAT and CDR2 FQNNGV. V was clipped by 5 bases and J by 1 base; unmatched bases: 2. CDR3 in amino acids: CASSQGLAGGTDTQYF. Here the CDR3 DNA reads TGTGCCAGCAGCCAGGGACTAGCGGGGGGCACAGATACGCAGTATTTT.

The chain uses TRBV28 and TRBJ2-3; D perhaps matches TRBD1 (5 bases). V gave up 4 bases and J gave up 2 bases, with 13 bases separating them. The CDR3 loop spans 15 amino acids. Germline V gene lookup returns CDR1 MDHEN and CDR2 SYDVKM. The CDR3 nucleotides are TGTGCCAGCAGTTCAACAGGCACCTTCACAGATACGCAGTATTTT. Translated, it gives CASSSTGTFTDTQYF.

The V and J genes are TRBV5-1 and TRBJ2-5, with a possible D match to TRBD2 (7 bases). Germline values: CDR1 SGHRS, CDR2 YFSETQ. The CDR3 length is 15 residues. V lost 2 bases, J lost 5 bases, and 16 bases lay in between. The CDR3 DNA sequence: TGCGCCAGCAGCTTTTCCGGGGGGCAAGGGGAGACCCAGTACTTC. Its protein product is CASSFSGGQGETQYF.

The chain carries TRBV6-5 and TRBJ2-2; perhaps TRBD1 as D (5 bases). This CDR3 has 12 amino acids. Germline CDR1 MNHEY, CDR2 SVGAGI. Trimming left V 0 bases short and J 11 bases short, with 7 bases between. This CDR3 is CASSYSGQELFF. The CDR3 DNA reads TGTGCCAGCAGTTACTCGGGGCAAGAGCTGTTTTTT.

The rearrangement uses TRBV9 and TRBJ1-6; 8 bases line up with TRBD1. The germline gives CDR1 SGDLS, CDR2 YYNGEE. CDR3 size: 15 residues. With 4 bases clipped from V and 7 bases from J, the junction kept 7 bases outside the gene matches. The CDR3 region has the DNA TGTGCCAGCAGCTCCAGGACAGGGCCGAATTCACCCCTCCACTTT. Its translation is CASSSRTGPNSPLHF.